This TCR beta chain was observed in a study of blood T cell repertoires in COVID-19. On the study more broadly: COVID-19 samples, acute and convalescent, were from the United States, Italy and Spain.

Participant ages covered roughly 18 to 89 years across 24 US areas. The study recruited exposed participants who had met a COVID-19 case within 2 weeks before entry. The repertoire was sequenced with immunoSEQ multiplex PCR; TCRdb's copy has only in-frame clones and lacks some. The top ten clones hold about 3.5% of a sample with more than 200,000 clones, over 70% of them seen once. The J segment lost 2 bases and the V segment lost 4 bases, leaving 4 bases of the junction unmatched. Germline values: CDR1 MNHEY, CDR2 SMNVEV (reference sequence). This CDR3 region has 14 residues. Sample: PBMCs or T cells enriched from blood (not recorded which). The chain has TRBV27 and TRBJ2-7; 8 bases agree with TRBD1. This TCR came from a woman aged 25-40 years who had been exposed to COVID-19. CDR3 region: CASSSGTGPYEQYF. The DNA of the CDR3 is TGTGCCAGCAGTTCAGGGACAGGTCCCTACGAGCAGTACTTC.